The sample holds a few counts of the clone carrying this TCR beta chain. From the 5' RACE reads, TCRdb called clonotypes with MiXCR, one entry per CDR3 protein. Of fewer than 450,000 distinct CDR3 sequences in the sample, 28% are singletons; the top ten hold about 6%. This record comes from a study of identical twins' blood T cells. CDR3 length: 14 residues. Germline V gene sequence: CDR1 PRHDT, CDR2 FYEKMQ (reference sequence). The V end was cut by 5 bases, the J end by 1 base, with 11 bases between. The sequence was obtained from a woman aged 18-49 years in good health. The gene calls are TRBV13 and TRBJ1-1; no firm D call. The sample taken for sequencing was PBMCs. The CDR3 DNA reads TGTGCCAGCAGCGCCAGTGGGCGGAACACTGAAGCTTTCTTT. Translation: CASSASGRNTEAFF.